The 20 T cell receptor beta chains reported below all come from one sample, sequenced in a study of T cell clonotyping in hematopoietic cell transplantation. TCRdb's table, derived via immunoSEQ multiplex PCR, lists solely in-frame clones and lacks some. The sample includes 25,000 to 30,000 clones, just over 90% seen only once; the top ten take approximately 2.1%. The sample's time point: recipient sample about 28 days before transplant, after cytoreduction. Sequences were derived from peripheral blood mononuclear cells, sampled before stem cell transplant. These TCRs come from a man aged 45-65 years with acute myeloid leukemia. Some clones in this sample may be carry-over from other donors' samples.

This clone showed up just a few times. The chain links TRBV9 to TRBJ1-6, with TRBD1 as a possible D gene (5 bases). Germline V gives CDR1 SGDLS, CDR2 YYNGEE. CDR3 length: 16 amino acids. V gave up 0 bases and J gave up 7 bases, with 14 bases separating them. CDR3 nucleotides: TGTGCCAGCAGCGTAGCTGCGGCAGGGAGGAATTCACCCCTCCACTTT. This translates into CASSVAAAGRNSPLHF.

J is TRBJ1-5 and V is TRBV28, with D tentatively TRBD1 (6 bases). Germline V gene data show CDR1 as MDHEN and CDR2 as SYDVKM. Trimming pared 7 bases from V and 7 bases from J, leaving 14 bases between. The CDR3 consists of 13 residues. The CDR3: CASISGGRQPQHF. CDR3 sequence (DNA): TGTGCCAGCATATCGGGGGGCAGGCAGCCCCAGCATTTT.

The V and J genes are TRBV7-3 and TRBJ2-2, with a tentative D call TRBD2 (7 bases). The CDR3 length is 14 residues. In germline, CDR1 is SGHTA, CDR2 FQGTGA. Trimming removed 2 bases from V and 7 bases from J, with 11 bases in between. The CDR3 protein is CASSLGGAGGELFF. As DNA, the CDR3 is TGTGCCAGCAGCTTAGGGGGGGCCGGCGGGGAGCTGTTTTTT.

The J gene is TRBJ2-1, the V gene TRBV4-2; the match to TRBD2 covers 11 bases. Trimming cost V 0 bases and J 7 bases; bases outside gene matches: 8. CDR1 is LGHNA, CDR2 YNFKEQ, per germline. CDR3 size: 17 residues. CDR3: CASSQDEASGGINEQFF. The DNA of the CDR3 is TGTGCCAGCAGCCAAGATGAGGCTAGCGGGGGGATTAATGAGCAGTTCTTC.

V is TRBV7-2 and J is TRBJ2-1, with 14 bases aligning to TRBD2. Germline V lookup: CDR1 SGHTA, CDR2 FQGNSA. V lost 0 bases to trimming and J lost 8 bases; unmatched junction nucleotides: 3. This CDR3 has 16 amino acids. In DNA, the CDR3 is TGTGCCAGCAGCTTAGCTGGACTAGCGGGAGGCGATGAGCAGTTCTTC. This encodes CASSLAGLAGGDEQFF.

The rearrangement joins TRBV7-2 to TRBJ1-5; no clear D. Germline V gene data show CDR1 as SGHTA and CDR2 as FQGNSA. V lost 1 base and J lost 4, with 11 bases in between. The CDR3 runs to 15 residues. The CDR3: CASSLVTDSNQPQHF. CDR3 DNA: TGTGCCAGCAGCTTAGTTACAGACTCGAATCAGCCCCAGCATTTT.

V and J are TRBV7-3 and TRBJ2-5; 7 positions agree with TRBD2. Germline CDR1 and CDR2: SGHTA and FQGTGA. This CDR3 region has 15 residues. The ends lost 0 bases at V and 5 bases at J; junction bases unmatched: 6. The CDR3 coding sequence is TGTGCCAGCAGCTTAACTTCCTGGGGGGGGGAGACCCAGTACTTC. Protein sequence: CASSLTSWGGETQYF.

V is TRBV11-2 and J is TRBJ2-5; 9 bases map to TRBD2. V was pared by 2 bases and J by 3 bases, with 4 bases of the junction left unmatched. The CDR3 has 15 amino acids. Germline CDR1 and CDR2: SGHAT and FQNNGV. CDR3 amino acids: CASSLQTSGKETQYF. CDR3 coding DNA: TGTGCCAGCAGCTTACAGACTAGCGGTAAAGAGACCCAGTACTTC.

The rearrangement joins TRBV28 to TRBJ2-1; D perhaps matches TRBD2 (5 bases). CDR1 and CDR2 (germline): MDHEN, SYDVKM. This CDR3 is built from 15 residues. V was shortened by 5 bases and J by 5 bases, with 16 bases between the two germline ends. The CDR3: CASSPLSTGNNEQFF. In DNA form, the CDR3 reads TGTGCCAGCAGTCCCCTTTCCACCGGGAACAATGAGCAGTTCTTC.

The chain joins TRBV5-4 to TRBJ2-5, with 13 bases fitting TRBD2. Per the germline V gene, CDR1 is SGHNT and CDR2 is YYREEE (reference sequence). The length of the CDR3 is 17 residues. J lost 5 bases, V lost 4 bases, and 11 bases had no gene match. CDR3 region: CASSHHGLAGEGETQYF. CDR3 nucleotides: TGTGCCAGCAGCCACCACGGACTAGCGGGAGAAGGCGAGACCCAGTACTTC.

This chain connects TRBV4-3 to TRBJ1-3; TRBD1 might be the D (6 bases). The germline V gene has CDR1 LGHNA and CDR2 YSLEER. The CDR3 spans 17 residues. V lost 5 bases, J lost 0 bases, and 17 bases lay in between. The chain's CDR3 is CASSFQTTGSSGNTIYF. In nucleotides, the CDR3 is TGCGCCAGCAGCTTTCAGACTACAGGGAGCTCTGGAAACACCATATATTTT.

The chain recombines TRBV5-6 with TRBJ1-2; 8 nucleotides line up with TRBD1. CDR1 is SGHDT and CDR2 is YYEEEE in the germline V gene. V lost 4 bases to trimming and J lost 7 bases; unmatched junction nucleotides: 9. The CDR3 covers 14 residues. The CDR3 DNA follows: TGTGCCAGCAGCCTGGGGACAGGATCGACTGGCTACACCTTC. Protein sequence: CASSLGTGSTGYTF.

The rearrangement links TRBV2 to TRBJ1-1; no reliable D call. CDR3 size: 15 residues. Trimming cost V 6 bases and J 3 bases, with 17 bases left between them. Germline CDR1 reads SNHLY; CDR2 reads FYNNEI. CDR3 DNA: TGTGCCAGCAGCCCCCTCCAAGGGCCCTACACTGAAGCTTTCTTT. Amino acid sequence: CASSPLQGPYTEAFF.

V usage is TRBV5-4 and J usage is TRBJ2-3; D tentatively reads TRBD1 or TRBD2 (5 bases each). V lost 0 bases and J lost 5, with 13 bases in between. Germline V gives CDR1 SGHNT, CDR2 YYREEE (reference sequence). This CDR3 is built from 15 residues. The CDR3 protein is CASSLARGAEDTQYF. In DNA form, the CDR3 reads TGTGCCAGCAGCTTGGCCCGAGGGGCGGAAGATACGCAGTATTTT.

The chain is built from TRBV5-4 and TRBJ2-6; D remains unclear. Germline V lookup: CDR1 SGHNT, CDR2 YYREEE (reference sequence). The length of the CDR3 is 12 residues. Trimming took off 4 bases at V and 2 bases at J, with 1 base between the two ends. The CDR3 spells CASSPGANVLTF. The CDR3 DNA reads as TGTGCCAGCAGCCCTGGGGCCAACGTCCTGACTTTC.

The chain employs TRBV25-1 and TRBJ2-1; TRBD2 matches 12 bases. Losses at the gene ends were 8 bases for V and 7 bases for J; bases not matched to a gene: 9. This CDR3 contains 15 residues. Germline CDR1 and CDR2: MGHDK and SYGVNS. The DNA for the CDR3 is TGTGCCAGCTCCCTCCCGACTAGCGGGAGAAATGAGCAGTTCTTC. Its translation is CASSLPTSGRNEQFF.

The V and J genes are TRBV7-8 and TRBJ1-1; a weak D match, TRBD1 (5 bases). The CDR3 runs to 12 residues. Trimming took 5 bases from V and 12 from J, leaving 16 bases between them. Germline V CDR1 and CDR2: SGHVS, FQNEAQ. As DNA, the CDR3 is TGTGCCAGCAGCCTGGGCAGGGTTATTTCTTTCTTT. Residues: CASSLGRVISFF. Complete variable domain (other parts from reference TRBV7-8 and TRBJ1-1): GAGVSQSPRYKVAKRGQDVALRCDPISGHVSLFWYQQALGQGPEFLTYFQNEAQLDKSGLPSDRFFAERPEGSVSTLKIQRTQQEDSAVYLCASSLGRVISFFGQGTRLTVV.

This sequence joins TRBV6-5 and TRBJ1-1; D possibly corresponds to TRBD1 (5 bases). The CDR3 length is 13 residues. V was trimmed by 3 bases and J by 4 bases, leaving 9 bases between them. Germline CDR1 is MNHEY and CDR2 is SVGAGI. CDR3 nucleotides: TGTGCCAGCAGTTATACCAGGGCCACTGAAGCTTTCTTT. Translated: CASSYTRATEAFF.

The table lists this clone with a few counts. The V call is TRBV9, the J call TRBJ2-3; tentatively, D is TRBD2 (5 bases). V was cut by 6 bases and J by 3 bases, with 17 bases left in between. This CDR3 has 15 residues. The germline gives CDR1 SGDLS, CDR2 YYNGEE. The CDR3 DNA reads TGTGCCAGCACCCCACCGGAGGAGGATACAGATACGCAGTATTTT. Translating it yields CASTPPEEDTDTQYF. The complete variable domain, with remaining parts taken from reference TRBV9 and TRBJ2-3, reads DSGVTQTPKHLITATGQRVTLRCSPRSGDLSVYWYQQSLDQGLQFLIQYYNGEERAKGNILERFSAQQFPDLHSELNLSSLELGDSALYFCASTPPEEDTDTQYFGPGTRLTVL.

The chain has TRBV7-2 and TRBJ1-2, with a tentative D call TRBD1 (6 bases). The CDR3 is made up of 14 amino acids. In germline, CDR1 is SGHTA, CDR2 FQGNSA. V gave up 3 bases and J gave up 5 bases, with 13 bases separating them. The CDR3 region has the DNA TGTGCCAGCAGCTTGTCCACAGGGAGATATGGCTACACCTTC. Its protein product is CASSLSTGRYGYTF.